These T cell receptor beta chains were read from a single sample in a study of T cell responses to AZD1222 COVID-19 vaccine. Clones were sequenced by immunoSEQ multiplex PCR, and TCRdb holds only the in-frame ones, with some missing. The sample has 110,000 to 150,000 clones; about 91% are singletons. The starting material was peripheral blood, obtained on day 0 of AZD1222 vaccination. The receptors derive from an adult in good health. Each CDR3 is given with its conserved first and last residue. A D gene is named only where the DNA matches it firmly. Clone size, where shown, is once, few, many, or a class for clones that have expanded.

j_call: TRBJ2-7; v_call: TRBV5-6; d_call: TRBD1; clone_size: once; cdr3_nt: TGTGCCAGCAGCCCTGGACAGGGGGAGCAGTACTTC; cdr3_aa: CASSPGQGEQYF
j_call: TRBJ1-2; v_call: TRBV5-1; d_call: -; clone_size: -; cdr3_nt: TGCGCCAGCAGCTTGGCCGGGACAATCTTTCAGGGCTACACCTTC; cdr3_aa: CASSLAGTIFQGYTF
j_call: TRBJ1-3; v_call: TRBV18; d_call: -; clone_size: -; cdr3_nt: TGTGCCAGCTCACCGTCGGAGGGCATCTCTGGAAACACCATATATTTT; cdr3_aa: CASSPSEGISGNTIYF
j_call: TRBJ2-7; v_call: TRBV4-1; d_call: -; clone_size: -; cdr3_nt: TGCGCCAGCAGCTTCGGACATTCTAGCTCCTACGAGCAGTACTTC; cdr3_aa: CASSFGHSSSYEQYF
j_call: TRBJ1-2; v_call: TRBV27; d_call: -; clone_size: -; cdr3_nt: TGTGCCAGCAGTTTCGGGAGTGATATCGTTTTCAACTATGGCTACACCTTC; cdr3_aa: CASSFGSDIVFNYGYTF
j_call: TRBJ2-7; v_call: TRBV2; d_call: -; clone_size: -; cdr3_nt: TGTGCCAGCAGTGAGTGGGAGGAGCAGTACTTC; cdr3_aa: CASSEWEEQYF
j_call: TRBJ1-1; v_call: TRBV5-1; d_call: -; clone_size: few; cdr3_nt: TGCGCCAGCAGCTTGGTTGGGGGGAACACTGAAGCTTTCTTT; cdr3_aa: CASSLVGGNTEAFF
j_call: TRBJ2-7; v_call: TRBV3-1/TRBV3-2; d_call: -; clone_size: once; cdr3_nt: TGTGCCAGCAGCAGTCAGGGGCCCTACGAGCAGTACTTC; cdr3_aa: CASSSQGPYEQYF
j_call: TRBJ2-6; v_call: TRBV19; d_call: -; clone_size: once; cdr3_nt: TGTGCCAGTAGTATATTCCTCGCTGGGGCCAACGTCCTGACTTTC; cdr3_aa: CASSIFLAGANVLTF
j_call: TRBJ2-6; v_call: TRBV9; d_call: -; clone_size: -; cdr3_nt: TGTGCCAGCAGCGTAGATGGGGTCTCTGGGGCCAACGTCCTGACTTTC; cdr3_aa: CASSVDGVSGANVLTF
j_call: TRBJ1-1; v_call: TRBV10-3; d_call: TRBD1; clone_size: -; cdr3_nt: TGTGCCATCAGTGCTGGGACAGGCATCATGAACACTGAAGCTTTCTTT; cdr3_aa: CAISAGTGIMNTEAFF
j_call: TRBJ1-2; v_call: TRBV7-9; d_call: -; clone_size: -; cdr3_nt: TGTGCCAGCAGCTTATTACCTCTCGAACTAGGTGGCTACACCTTC; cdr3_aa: CASSLLPLELGGYTF
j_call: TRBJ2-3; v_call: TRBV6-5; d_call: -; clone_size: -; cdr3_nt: TGTGCCAGCACCGCGTTGGATACGCAGTATTTT; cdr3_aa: CASTALDTQYF
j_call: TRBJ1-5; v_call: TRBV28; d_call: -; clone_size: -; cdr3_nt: TGTGCCAGCAGCCGTCTTATTCGGGGACAGCCCCAGCATTTT; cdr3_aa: CASSRLIRGQPQHF
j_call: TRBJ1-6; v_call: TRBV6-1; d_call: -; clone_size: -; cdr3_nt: TGTGCCAGCAGTGAAGCGTCGGTAGGTGTCAGGGCGGGGGCGCTATATAATTCACCCCTCCACTTT; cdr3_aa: CASSEASVGVRAGALYNSPLHF
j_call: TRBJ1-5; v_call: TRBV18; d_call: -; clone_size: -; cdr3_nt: TGTGCCAGCTCACCCTGGCAAGATCAGCCCCAGCATTTT; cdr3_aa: CASSPWQDQPQHF
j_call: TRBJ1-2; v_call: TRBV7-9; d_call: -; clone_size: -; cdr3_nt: TGTGCCAGCAGCTTAGGTATAGGTCGTGCCTATGGCTACACCTTC; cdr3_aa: CASSLGIGRAYGYTF